These 23 T cell receptor beta chains share one sample of origin, sequenced in a study of T cell changes during pregnancy in multiple sclerosis. Here immunoSEQ multiplex PCR was the method, and the copy in TCRdb shows in-frame clones only, minus some. The sample lists 50,000 to 65,000 clones, approximately 90% occurring once. Specimen: peripheral blood, collected in the first trimester of pregnancy. The receptor source for this set is a female donor in good health, enrolled as a control in a pregnancy study.

The rearrangement links TRBV9 to TRBJ2-1; 13 nucleotides agree with TRBD2. V lost 4 bases to trimming and J lost 3 bases; unmatched junction nucleotides: 7. CDR3 length: 17 residues. Germline V gene sequence: CDR1 SGDLS, CDR2 YYNGEE. The CDR3 protein is CASSLRLAGGFYNEQFF. The CDR3 DNA is TGTGCCAGCAGCTTACGACTAGCGGGAGGATTCTACAATGAGCAGTTCTTC. The entire variable domain, with the rest obtained from reference TRBV9 and TRBJ2-1, is as follows: DSGVTQTPKHLITATGQRVTLRCSPRSGDLSVYWYQQSLDQGLQFLIQYYNGEERAKGNILERFSAQQFPDLHSELNLSSLELGDSALYFCASSLRLAGGFYNEQFFGPGTRLTVL.

The V call is TRBV29-1, the J call TRBJ2-5, with a weak D call TRBD1 (6 bases). Between the trimmed V and J ends, which lost 7 bases and 3 bases, there was a span of 15 bases. The CDR3 has 13 residues. Germline lookup yields CDR1 SQVTM and CDR2 ANQGSEA. CDR3 region: CSDGQPREETQYF. CDR3 bases: TGCAGCGATGGACAGCCTCGGGAAGAGACCCAGTACTTC.

The gene calls are TRBV19 and TRBJ1-5, with D perhaps TRBD1 (5 bases). Germline values: CDR1 LNHDA, CDR2 SQIVND (reference sequence). The CDR3 contains 14 residues. Trimming took 7 bases from V and 3 from J, leaving 13 bases between them. The CDR3 sequence is CASTPRAYNQPQHF. Written as DNA, the CDR3 is TGTGCCAGTACCCCCAGGGCCTACAATCAGCCCCAGCATTTT. The entire variable domain, with the rest obtained from reference TRBV19 and TRBJ1-5, is as follows: DGGITQSPKYLFRKEGQNVTLSCEQNLNHDAMYWYRQDPGQGLRLIYYSQIVNDFQKGDIAEGYSVSREKKESFPLTVTSAQKNPTAFYLCASTPRAYNQPQHFGDGTRLSIL.

The chain employs TRBV10-3 and TRBJ2-3; 10 bases agree with TRBD2. Germline V gives CDR1 ENHRY, CDR2 SYGVKD. The CDR3 consists of 15 residues. J lost 4 bases, V lost 3 bases, and 4 bases had no gene match. CDR3 nucleotide sequence: TGTGCCATCAGTGACGGAGCGGGGGGGGCAGATACGCAGTATTTT. Amino acids: CAISDGAGGADTQYF.

The rearrangement joins TRBV2 to TRBJ1-5, with 8 bases fitting TRBD1. J gave up 7 bases and V 6 bases, and 14 bases lay outside the gene matches. CDR1 SNHLY and CDR2 FYNNEI come from the germline V gene. The CDR3 is 16 residues long. The CDR3 DNA reads as TGTGCCAGCAGAGAGGGCCTTAGGGCAGGGGGCCAGCCCCAGCATTTT. Translated, it gives CASREGLRAGGQPQHF. Drawing the rest from reference TRBV2 and TRBJ1-5, the complete variable domain is EPEVTQTPSHQVTQMGQEVILRCVPISNHLYFYWYRQILGQKVEFLVSFYNNEISEKSEIFDDQFSVERPDGSNFTLKIRSTKLEDSAMYFCASREGLRAGGQPQHFGDGTRLSIL.

The chain is built from TRBV29-1 and TRBJ2-3; TRBD1 matches at 10 bases. The CDR3 runs 15 residues. With 6 bases clipped from V and 2 bases from J, the junction kept 8 bases outside the gene matches. Germline CDR1 is SQVTM and CDR2 is ANQGSEA. The CDR3, as DNA: TGCAGCGTCGTCGGGACAGGGGAGAACACAGATACGCAGTATTTT. Residues: CSVVGTGENTDTQYF.

This chain connects TRBV2 to TRBJ2-3; possible D gene TRBD2, 6 bases. Germline values: CDR1 SNHLY, CDR2 FYNNEI. This CDR3 has 13 amino acids. Deletions cut 8 bases from V and 2 bases from J, with 11 bases between. This CDR3 is CASGGTYTDTQYF. The CDR3 DNA follows: TGTGCCAGCGGGGGGACTTACACAGATACGCAGTATTTT.

The J gene is TRBJ1-2, the V gene TRBV15, with a weak D call TRBD1 (5 bases). From germline, CDR1 is LNHNV and CDR2 YYDKDF (reference sequence). This CDR3 is 14 amino acids long. V shed 2 bases and J shed 4 bases, with 11 bases lying between them. This CDR3 reads CATSRMGGAYGYTF. The CDR3 DNA reads as TGTGCCACCAGCAGAATGGGGGGAGCCTATGGCTACACCTTC.

The chain has TRBV6-6 and TRBJ1-5, with D hard to call. The CDR3 is 13 residues long. V lost 2 bases and J 4 bases, leaving 6 bases between the germline ends. Germline V gene sequence: CDR1 MNHNY, CDR2 SVGAGI (reference sequence). In DNA, the CDR3 is TGTGCCAGCAGTTACACAGAGAATCAGCCCCAGCATTTT. Protein sequence: CASSYTENQPQHF.

The V and J genes are TRBV27 and TRBJ1-6; TRBD1 is a possible D gene (6 bases). The CDR3 is 13 amino acids. The V gene's germline CDR1 is MNHEY and CDR2 SMNVEV (reference sequence). Trimming left V 8 bases short and J 13 bases short, with 18 bases between. CDR3 residues: CASSWSAQGPLHF. Here the CDR3 DNA reads TGTGCCAGCTCTTGGTCAGCTCAGGGGCCCCTCCACTTT.

The chain uses TRBV18 and TRBJ1-2, with D possibly matching TRBD1 (6 bases). Trimming removed 6 bases at V and 8 bases at J, with 13 bases between. Germline lookup yields CDR1 KGHSH and CDR2 LQKENI. The CDR3 is made up of 12 amino acids. Here the CDR3 DNA reads TGTGCCAGCTCCCCCCCGGGGGGCGGCTACACCTTC. Protein: CASSPPGGGYTF.

J is TRBJ2-1 and V is TRBV5-4; D is ambiguous. The CDR3 contains 14 residues. The V gene's germline CDR1 is SGHNT and CDR2 YYREEE (reference sequence). V was cut by 1 base and J by 4 bases, with 9 bases left in between. As DNA, the CDR3 is TGTGCCAGCAGCTTGCGGTCGCCGTACAATGAGCAGTTCTTC. It is translated as CASSLRSPYNEQFF.

The chain employs TRBV5-1 and TRBJ1-1, with TRBD1 as a possible D gene (6 bases). V gave up 5 bases and J gave up 7 bases, with 18 bases separating them. From germline, CDR1 is SGHRS and CDR2 YFSETQ. The CDR3 runs 14 residues. The CDR3: CASRRAGADSEAFF. The CDR3, as DNA: TGCGCCAGCAGGCGGGCGGGGGCAGATAGTGAAGCTTTCTTT.

V is TRBV29-1 and J is TRBJ2-5; tentative D call: TRBD2 (5 bases). V was trimmed by 3 bases and J by 4 bases, leaving 9 bases between them. Germline values: CDR1 SQVTM, CDR2 ANQGSEA. The CDR3 covers 12 residues. The CDR3, as DNA: TGCAGCGTTGAGGACGGAGGAGAGACCCAGTACTTC. Translating gives CSVEDGGETQYF.

The rearrangement joins TRBV6-1 to TRBJ2-6; D possibly corresponds to TRBD1 (5 bases). V was pared by 2 bases and J by 1 base, with 6 bases between. The CDR3 spans 15 residues. Germline loops: CDR1 MNHNS, CDR2 SASEGT. The CDR3 protein is CASSEKGSGANVLTF. The CDR3 nucleotides are TGTGCCAGCAGTGAAAAGGGGTCTGGGGCCAACGTCCTGACTTTC.

In this sample, this clone turned up once. The rearrangement links TRBV6-1 to TRBJ1-1; D not resolved. This CDR3 has 11 amino acids. Germline-derived CDR1 and CDR2 are MNHNS and SASEGT. The ends were cut back, 4 bases at V and 10 bases at J, with 10 bases in the middle. The CDR3 loop is CASSGTSSAFF. The CDR3 DNA follows: TGTGCCAGCAGTGGAACAAGTTCAGCTTTCTTT.

This sequence joins TRBV18 and TRBJ2-3, with D perhaps matching TRBD2 (6 bases). The CDR3 is made up of 15 amino acids. V lost 2 bases and J lost 2, with 11 bases in between. Germline CDR1 and CDR2: KGHSH and LQKENI. CDR3 sequence reads: CASSPAGLPTDTQYF. CDR3 nucleotide sequence: TGTGCCAGCTCACCAGCGGGGTTGCCCACAGATACGCAGTATTTT.

The chain joins TRBV28 to TRBJ1-2, with TRBD1 matching over 9 bases. Germline loops: CDR1 MDHEN, CDR2 SYDVKM. The CDR3 extends over 16 amino acids. The ends lost 5 bases at V and 8 bases at J; junction bases unmatched: 15. The chain's CDR3 is CASSPPGQGMFFGYTF. In DNA form, the CDR3 reads TGTGCCAGCAGTCCTCCAGGACAGGGGATGTTTTTCGGCTACACCTTC.

This sequence joins TRBV6-6 and TRBJ2-1, with a tentative D call TRBD1 (6 bases). The CDR3 covers 14 residues. Looked up from germline, CDR1 is MNHNY and CDR2 is SVGAGI (reference sequence). V was pared by 2 bases and J by 7 bases, with 12 bases between. The CDR3 bases are TGTGCCAGCAGTTACGGGGGCGCGGGTAATGAGCAGTTCTTC. It encodes CASSYGGAGNEQFF.

The chain is built from TRBV5-1 and TRBJ2-2; weak D call: TRBD1 (5 bases). Trimming pared 4 bases from V and 0 bases from J, leaving 10 bases between. This CDR3 has 15 residues. Germline V gives CDR1 SGHRS, CDR2 YFSETQ. The CDR3 reads CASSTGSSNTGELFF. The CDR3 nucleotides are TGCGCCAGCAGCACAGGTTCTTCGAACACCGGGGAGCTGTTTTTT.

This clone was recorded a few times. V and J are TRBV7-3 and TRBJ1-2; tentatively, D is TRBD1 (5 bases). Between the trimmed V and J ends, which lost 7 bases and 7 bases, there was a span of 13 bases. Germline lookup yields CDR1 SGHTA and CDR2 FQGTGA. The CDR3 extends over 12 amino acids. CDR3 nucleotides: TGTGCCAGCACCAACCAGGGCCCTGGCTACACCTTC. Its protein product is CASTNQGPGYTF.

The chain is built from TRBV27 and TRBJ2-3; D is uncertain. Germline CDR1 MNHEY, CDR2 SMNVEV (reference sequence). The CDR3 runs to 12 residues. V gave up 4 bases and J gave up 2 bases, with 4 bases separating them. CDR3 protein: CASSSITDTQYF. The DNA for the CDR3 is TGTGCCAGCAGTTCCATCACAGATACGCAGTATTTT.

The J gene is TRBJ2-3, the V gene TRBV10-1; D is ambiguous. Trimming stripped 1 base from V and 4 bases from J, with 15 bases between. Germline-derived CDR1 and CDR2 are WNHNN and SYGVQD (reference sequence). The CDR3 contains 16 residues. The DNA of the CDR3 is TGCGCCAGCAGTGAGTTTGGGCCGTCCGGCTCAGATACGCAGTATTTT. It codes for CASSEFGPSGSDTQYF.